A single sample gave rise to the 17 T cell receptor beta chains below, sequenced in a study of cytomegalovirus exposure and HLA in healthy donors. This PCR relied on a set of 60 Vbeta primers and 13 Jbeta primers. This table comes from immunoSEQ multiplex PCR, and its TCRdb copy is limited to in-frame clones, with some not included. The sample holds 150,000 or so clones, nearly 80% seen once. The specimen was PBMCs. These receptors came from a woman aged 35 to 49 in good health and CMV-seronegative.

The CDR3 region has the DNA TGTGCCAGCAGCCTGACATTGACGAACACCGGGGAGCTGTTTTTT. It specifies CASSLTLTNTGELFF. The V call is TRBV5-5, the J call TRBJ2-2; D is uncertain. V lost 4 bases, J lost 0 bases, and 10 bases lay in between. The CDR3 extends over 15 amino acids. Germline V gene sequence: CDR1 SGHKS, CDR2 YYEKEE (reference sequence).

The V gene is TRBV11-2, the J gene TRBJ2-7; D uncertain. Per germline, CDR1 SGHAT and CDR2 FQNNGV. The V gene lost 4 bases and the J gene lost 7 bases, with 14 bases spanning the gap. This CDR3 contains 13 residues. CDR3 bases: TGTGCCAGCAGCTCCGACCGACTTCGGGAGCAGTACTTC. Amino acids: CASSSDRLREQYF.

Relative to its sample, this clone is large (0.1 to 1%). CDR3 in DNA: TGTGCCAGCAGTCCCCGGGGGGCAGCTAACTATGGCTACACCTTC. Translation: CASSPRGAANYGYTF. The chain is built from TRBV6-1 and TRBJ1-2; perhaps TRBD1 as D (6 bases). The CDR3 spans 15 residues. V lost 5 bases and J 0 bases, leaving 13 bases between the germline ends. Germline CDR1 and CDR2: MNHNS and SASEGT.

This chain uses TRBV6-1 with TRBJ1-2; D ambiguous. The germline V gene encodes CDR1 MNHNS and CDR2 SASEGT. The CDR3 is made up of 15 amino acids. The germline V and J ends were trimmed by 4 bases and 6 bases, with 18 bases remaining between them. The CDR3, as DNA: TGTGCCAGCAGTGGAAGAGCGCACCCCCGGGATGGCTACACCTTC. As protein: CASSGRAHPRDGYTF.

This rearrangement joins TRBV2 to TRBJ2-7; 7 bases are a match to TRBD1. Looked up from germline, CDR1 is SNHLY and CDR2 is FYNNEI. The CDR3 spans 15 residues. V trimming: 11 bases; J trimming: 0 bases; junction bases outside the gene matches: 13. The CDR3 spells CAGRKGARSSYEQYF. Here the CDR3 DNA reads TGTGCCGGTCGGAAGGGGGCGAGAAGCTCCTACGAGCAGTACTTC.

This sequence joins TRBV5-1 and TRBJ2-7; 7 bases agree with TRBD1. Germline CDR1 SGHRS, CDR2 YFSETQ. Losses at the gene ends were 3 bases for V and 2 bases for J; bases not matched to a gene: 8. The CDR3 spans 15 residues. The CDR3 spells CASSSPDRSAYEQYF. The CDR3, as DNA: TGCGCCAGCAGCTCACCGGACAGGAGCGCCTACGAGCAGTACTTC.

The chain combines TRBV15 with TRBJ1-5; D remains unclear. The CDR3 length is 17 residues. Trimming took 3 bases from V and 0 from J, leaving 15 bases between them. The germline gives CDR1 LNHNV, CDR2 YYDKDF (reference sequence). CDR3 nucleotides: TGTGCCACCAGCAGTTATAAAAGAGGCTATAGCAATCAGCCCCAGCATTTT. Amino acids: CATSSYKRGYSNQPQHF.

The chain joins TRBV27 to TRBJ1-5, with 8 nucleotides matching TRBD1. J was trimmed by 7 bases and V by 6 bases; bases with no gene match: 8. Germline CDR1 MNHEY, CDR2 SMNVEV (reference sequence). The CDR3 loop spans 14 amino acids. The CDR3 reads CASSPGQGWQPQHF. In DNA, the CDR3 is TGTGCCAGCAGCCCTGGACAGGGATGGCAGCCCCAGCATTTT.

The gene calls are TRBV5-1 and TRBJ2-7, with 7 nucleotides matching TRBD1. With V trimmed by 4 bases and J by 3 bases, 7 bases remained unmatched. The CDR3 has 14 residues. Germline CDR1 SGHRS, CDR2 YFSETQ. CDR3 bases: TGCGCCAGCAGCATACAGGGGCCTAACTACGAGCAGTACTTC. Translating gives CASSIQGPNYEQYF.

This clone was counted only a few times. The CDR3 region has the DNA TGCAGCGTTGTGGGACTGTACTCTGGAAACACCATATATTTT. Translated: CSVVGLYSGNTIYF. The chain is built from TRBV29-1 and TRBJ1-3, with D perhaps matching TRBD1 (5 bases). Per germline, CDR1 SQVTM and CDR2 ANQGSEA. Trimming cost V 4 bases and J 0 bases, with 10 bases left between them. This CDR3 contains 14 residues.

This clone turned up a few times. This sequence joins TRBV6-1 and TRBJ1-1, with no clear D. This CDR3 has 13 amino acids. Germline lookup yields CDR1 MNHNS and CDR2 SASEGT. V was trimmed by 6 bases and J by 0 bases, leaving 8 bases between them. The CDR3 DNA is TGTGCCAGCAGCCCGACAATGAACACTGAAGCTTTCTTT. Protein product: CASSPTMNTEAFF.

This chain uses TRBV7-8 with TRBJ1-2, with TRBD1 matching 10 bases. CDR1 is SGHVS, CDR2 FQNEAQ, per germline. The V and J ends lost 0 bases and 7 bases, in that order; junction bases with no gene match: 14. This CDR3 comprises 18 residues. CDR3: CASSLARTGGKPASGYTF. CDR3 DNA sequence: TGTGCCAGCAGCTTAGCGCGGACAGGGGGGAAGCCTGCCTCTGGCTACACCTTC.

This clone appeared once. The rearrangement joins TRBV9 to TRBJ2-1; possibly TRBD2 for D (5 bases). CDR1 SGDLS and CDR2 YYNGEE come from the germline V gene. The V gene lost 3 bases and the J gene lost 3 bases, with 13 bases spanning the gap. The CDR3 consists of 15 residues. For the CDR3, the DNA is TGTGCCAGCAGCGGGACTCACCCCATCTACAATGAGCAGTTCTTC. This encodes CASSGTHPIYNEQFF.

This clone has a single count. V gene TRBV6-1 combines with J gene TRBJ1-1; D uncertain. This CDR3 contains 12 residues. The germline V gene has CDR1 MNHNS and CDR2 SASEGT. Trimming removed 8 bases from V and 10 bases from J, with 17 bases in between. As DNA, the CDR3 is TGTGCCAGCCAAACCGGGAACTTGGGAGCTTTCTTT. Protein sequence: CASQTGNLGAFF.

This clone is a singleton in its sample. The chain joins TRBV27 to TRBJ1-4; D might be TRBD1 (6 bases). Trimming took off 6 bases at V and 2 bases at J, with 13 bases between the two ends. The CDR3 spans 15 residues. Germline assignment: CDR1 MNHEY and CDR2 SMNVEV (reference sequence). The DNA for the CDR3 is TGTGCCAGCAGCTTCAACAGGGCCACTAATGAAAAACTGTTTTTT. It yields the protein CASSFNRATNEKLFF.

This chain uses TRBV6-1 with TRBJ2-7, with a weak D call TRBD2 (6 bases). The CDR3 contains 14 residues. Germline assignment: CDR1 MNHNS and CDR2 SASEGT. The V end was cut by 3 bases, the J end by 2 bases, with 11 bases between. Here the CDR3 reads CASSERDWPYEQYF. In nucleotides, the CDR3 is TGTGCCAGCAGTGAGCGGGACTGGCCCTACGAGCAGTACTTC.

V gene TRBV6-1 combines with J gene TRBJ2-1; possible D gene TRBD1, 6 bases. Trimming shortened V by 4 bases and J by 7 bases, and 23 bases separated the two germline ends. The CDR3 contains 17 residues. Germline V lookup: CDR1 MNHNS, CDR2 SASEGT. DNA of the CDR3: TGTGCCAGCAGTGCGATGCCGACCCCCCGAAGGGGGAATGAGCAGTTCTTC. It yields the protein CASSAMPTPRRGNEQFF.